This T cell receptor beta chain was identified during a study of spatial heterogeneity in lung cancer. This clonotype was seen many times. Its antigen is still unknown. Study findings and constraints: Ubiquitous expanded tumor TCRs were seen in blood more at resection than at follow-up.

This sample's time point: sample taken at primary tumor resection. Whole RNA, isolated from tumor, nontumor lung or frozen PBMC, was sequenced without prior sorting. Patients with untreated early-stage non-small cell lung cancer, numbering 72, were the donors. Unique molecular identifiers tagged every individual TCR cDNA molecule. TCRdb re-called the 5' RACE reads through MiXCR, storing one row per CDR3 protein. The sample lists some 17,000 distinct CDR3 sequences; around a fifth were seen once. The origin of this receptor is a female donor with early-stage non-small cell lung cancer. The specimen was PBMCs, collected at surgery.

CDR3: CASSQPSGDTQYF. The CDR3 DNA reads as TGTGCCAGCAGCCAACCTTCCGGGGATACGCAGTATTTT. The chain uses TRBV3-1 and TRBJ2-3, with no clear D. Between the trimmed V and J ends, which lost 2 bases and 6 bases, there was a span of 9 bases. The CDR3 consists of 13 residues. Germline V CDR1 and CDR2: LGHDT, YNNKEL (reference sequence).